The 12 T cell receptor beta chains below all came from one sample that was sequenced in a study of identical twins. MiXCR, run by TCRdb on the 5' RACE reads, gives a single entry per CDR3 protein. The sample yields hundreds of thousands of distinct CDR3 sequences, around 12% seen once. This sample also appeared in a second study, on yellow fever vaccine responses in identical twins.

The sample consisted of PBMCs. The receptors were gathered from a woman between 18 and 29 years old in good health.

This rearrangement joins TRBV5-1 to TRBJ2-6; a possible D gene is TRBD1 (5 bases). CDR1 and CDR2 from the germline V gene are SGHRS and YFSETQ. V was cut by 3 bases and J by 0 bases, with 13 bases left in between. This CDR3 comprises 17 residues. The CDR3 sequence: CASSWQGTGSGANVLTF. The CDR3 coding sequence is TGCGCCAGCAGCTGGCAGGGTACGGGCTCTGGGGCCAACGTCCTGACTTTC.

This clonotype has only a few counts. The chain recombines TRBV5-6 with TRBJ2-1; no reliable D call. Trimming pared 0 bases from V and 4 bases from J, leaving 8 bases between. CDR1 is SGHDT, CDR2 YYEEEE, per germline. This CDR3 spans 14 amino acids. DNA for the CDR3: TGTGCCAGCAGCTTGGCCTTAAATTACAATGAGCAGTTCTTC. It specifies CASSLALNYNEQFF. The full variable domain, with the rest looked up from reference TRBV5-6 and TRBJ2-1, is DAGVTQSPTHLIKTRGQQVTLRCSPKSGHDTVSWYQQALGQGPQFIFQYYEEEERQRGNFPDRFSGHQFPNYSSELNVNALLLGDSALYLCASSLALNYNEQFFGPGTRLTVL.

The genes are TRBV20-1 and TRBJ2-1; TRBD2 matches at 7 bases. The CDR3 is 13 residues long. The germline gives CDR1 DFQATT, CDR2 SNEGSKA (reference sequence). The J segment lost 9 bases and the V segment lost 2 bases, leaving 7 bases of the junction unmatched. The CDR3 is CSARPDPGGEQFF. As DNA, the CDR3 is TGCAGTGCTAGACCCGATCCGGGAGGTGAGCAGTTCTTC.

Only a few counts were recorded for this clonotype. The J gene is TRBJ2-1, the V gene TRBV20-1; TRBD2 aligns across 13 bases. Germline CDR1 and CDR2: DFQATT and SNEGSKA (reference sequence). J was trimmed by 8 bases and V by 1 base; bases with no gene match: 11. This CDR3 has 17 amino acids. The CDR3: CSARGRTSGSYSDEQFF. The CDR3 DNA reads TGCAGTGCTAGAGGGAGGACTAGCGGGAGTTATTCGGATGAGCAGTTCTTC.

V usage is TRBV4-1 and J usage is TRBJ1-6; 9 bases match TRBD1. The CDR3 totals 16 residues. Losses at the gene ends were 1 base for V and 10 bases for J; bases not matched to a gene: 8. Germline CDR1 is MGHRA and CDR2 is YSYEKL. This CDR3 is CASSQGGGQGRSPLHF. In nucleotides, the CDR3 is TGCGCCAGCAGCCAAGGCGGGGGACAGGGCCGCTCACCCCTCCACTTT.

This clonotype was picked up many times. The V gene is TRBV12-3 or TRBV12-4, the J gene TRBJ1-1; 7 nucleotides agree with TRBD1. With V trimmed by 5 bases and J by 5 bases, 8 bases remained unmatched. The CDR3 spans 14 residues. In DNA form, the CDR3 reads TGTGCCAGCAGTCCCGGGACAGCCGGAACTGAAGCTTTCTTT. Residues: CASSPGTAGTEAFF.

V usage is TRBV25-1 and J usage is TRBJ1-2, with unresolved D. The V gene's germline CDR1 is MGHDK and CDR2 SYGVNS. This CDR3 region has 13 residues. Trimming stripped 2 bases from V and 4 bases from J, with 8 bases between. The DNA of the CDR3 is TGTGCCAGCAGTGAAAATAGGATCTATGGCTACACCTTC. Translating it yields CASSENRIYGYTF.

Details on this clonotype: A much larger clone lies a single base off, so this may be a read error. This chain joins TRBV10-3 and TRBJ2-2; TRBD1 aligns across 9 bases. The CDR3 contains 16 residues. V was clipped by 0 bases and J by 5 bases; unmatched bases: 4. From germline, CDR1 is ENHRY and CDR2 SYGVKD. For the CDR3, the DNA is TGTGCCATCAGTGAGTCTTGTGGACAGGGGACCGGGGAGCTGTTTTTT. Translation gives CAISESCGQGTGELFF.

The rearrangement joins TRBV28 to TRBJ2-1; 9 bases map to TRBD1. The junction had 23 bases not matched to a gene; V was cut back by 3 bases and J by 8 bases. The germline CDR1 and CDR2 sequences are MDHEN and SYDVKM. The length of the CDR3 is 20 residues. The CDR3 region has the DNA TGTGCCAGCAGTTTCCCTTACGCCTCCGGGACAGGGTCTTTTTGGTATGAGCAGTTCTTC. It encodes CASSFPYASGTGSFWYEQFF.

This clonotype was recorded a few times. V usage is TRBV5-1 and J usage is TRBJ2-1; TRBD1 matches 7 bases. CDR3 length equals 14 residues. J lost 7 bases, V lost 4 bases, and 8 bases had no gene match. The germline V gene has CDR1 SGHRS and CDR2 YFSETQ. The CDR3 sequence: CASSTSGTANEQFF. The CDR3 DNA follows: TGCGCCAGCAGCACATCCGGGACAGCAAATGAGCAGTTCTTC. Based on the CDR3 plus reference TRBV5-1 and TRBJ2-1, the full variable domain is KAGVTQTPRYLIKTRGQQVTLSCSPISGHRSVSWYQQTPGQGLQFLFEYFSETQRNKGNFPGRFSGRQFSNSRSEMNVSTLELGDSALYLCASSTSGTANEQFFGPGTRLTVL.

This clonotype was counted between two and nine times. The chain combines TRBV20-1 with TRBJ1-5, with D maybe TRBD1 (5 bases). CDR1 DFQATT and CDR2 SNEGSKA come from the germline V gene (reference sequence). Trimming shortened V by 5 bases and J by 1 base, and 12 bases separated the two germline ends. This CDR3 comprises 14 residues. The CDR3 bases are TGCAGTGCTGAGGGGCGGGTAAGCAATCAGCCCCAGCATTTT. This codes for CSAEGRVSNQPQHF.

This chain links TRBV6-1 with TRBJ2-1; TRBD2 agrees at 8 bases. CDR3 length: 14 amino acids. From germline, CDR1 is MNHNS and CDR2 SASEGT. J lost 8 bases, V lost 7 bases, and 10 bases had no gene match. CDR3 sequence reads: CASTGFGRADEQFF. The CDR3 DNA reads TGTGCCAGCACAGGGTTCGGGAGGGCTGATGAGCAGTTCTTC.